One and the same sample provided the 30 T cell receptor beta chains below, sequenced in a study of blood T cell repertoires in COVID-19. Assay used: immunoSEQ multiplex PCR; TCRdb lists only in-frame clones, some missing. The data contain hundreds of thousands of clones, roughly 84% of them singletons. The sample taken for sequencing was peripheral blood. The origin of the receptors is a human donor in a cohort sampled during active COVID-19.

This rearrangement joins TRBV6-5 to TRBJ1-3; a weak D match, TRBD1 (6 bases). V gave up 6 bases and J gave up 2 bases, with 11 bases separating them. The CDR3 is made up of 14 amino acids. The germline V gene encodes CDR1 MNHEY and CDR2 SVGAGI. The CDR3 DNA reads TGTGCCAGCAGGCCCCAGGGGACTGGAAACACCATATATTTT. Translation: CASRPQGTGNTIYF.

The genes are TRBV28 and TRBJ2-7, with D possibly being TRBD1 (7 bases). CDR3 length: 15 amino acids. V was shortened by 0 bases and J by 3 bases, with 12 bases between the two germline ends. Germline V gene sequence: CDR1 MDHEN, CDR2 SYDVKM. CDR3 residues: CASSLWRQGGYEQYF. CDR3 DNA: TGTGCCAGCAGTTTATGGAGACAGGGAGGCTACGAGCAGTACTTC.

The chain joins TRBV7-9 to TRBJ2-5; unclear D gene. The CDR3 consists of 15 residues. The V end lost 5 bases, the J end lost 2 bases, and 15 bases lay between the germline ends. The germline gives CDR1 SEHNR, CDR2 FQNEAQ (reference sequence). The CDR3 bases are TGTGCCAGCAGCCGCCCCAACAGTGGTCAAGAGACCCAGTACTTC. Protein product: CASSRPNSGQETQYF.

This clone appeared once. The chain combines TRBV20-1 with TRBJ2-4; D may be TRBD1 (6 bases). There are 15 residues in the CDR3. Germline V lookup: CDR1 DFQATT, CDR2 SNEGSKA (reference sequence). V was cut by 3 bases and J by 4 bases, with 16 bases left in between. The DNA for the CDR3 is TGCAGTGCTAGTATGGTCAGGGGCTGGAAAAACATTCAGTACTTC. Translated, it gives CSASMVRGWKNIQYF.

In DNA form, the CDR3 reads TGTGCCAGCAGTTTATTTGGGACAGCCACAGATACGCAGTATTTT. Encoded protein: CASSLFGTATDTQYF. This sequence joins TRBV27 and TRBJ2-3, with 7 bases fitting TRBD1. The CDR3 extends over 15 amino acids. V shed 1 base, J shed 2 bases, and the junction held 3 bases outside the gene matches. The germline V gene has CDR1 MNHEY and CDR2 SMNVEV (reference sequence).

The chain links TRBV6-5 to TRBJ1-2; no reliable D call. Germline V CDR1 and CDR2: MNHEY, SVGAGI. The CDR3 is 13 amino acids. V lost 0 bases and J lost 8, with 10 bases in between. CDR3 region: CASSYSMARGYTF. The CDR3 region has the DNA TGTGCCAGCAGTTACTCGATGGCCAGGGGCTACACCTTC.

The gene calls are TRBV5-1 and TRBJ2-5; 8 nucleotides line up with TRBD1. Germline V gene lookup returns CDR1 SGHRS and CDR2 YFSETQ. Trimming removed 2 bases from V and 5 bases from J; junction bases left unmatched: 8. This CDR3 is built from 15 residues. The CDR3 is CASSFGTGLFETQYF. In nucleotides, the CDR3 is TGCGCCAGCAGCTTTGGGACAGGCTTGTTTGAGACCCAGTACTTC.

This chain connects TRBV18 to TRBJ1-1, with TRBD1 matching 7 bases. The CDR3 is made up of 13 amino acids. Germline V CDR1 and CDR2: KGHSH, LQKENI. V lost 3 bases, J lost 4 bases, and 2 bases stayed unmatched. CDR3 sequence: CASSPNRGTEAFF. Written as DNA, the CDR3 is TGTGCCAGCTCACCTAACAGGGGCACTGAAGCTTTCTTT.

The chain has TRBV11-3 and TRBJ2-5; TRBD2 might be the D (7 bases). The CDR3 spans 14 residues. Trimming took off 5 bases at V and 1 base at J, with 11 bases between the two ends. Germline V CDR1 and CDR2: SGHNT, YENEEA. In DNA, the CDR3 is TGTGCCAGCAGCCACCGGGGGGCCCAAGAGACCCAGTACTTC. Its translation is CASSHRGAQETQYF.

The V call is TRBV24-1, the J call TRBJ2-1; TRBD2 aligns across 8 bases. The CDR3 is 15 residues long. V was pared by 3 bases and J by 6 bases, with 6 bases of the junction left unmatched. CDR1 and CDR2 (germline): KGHDR, SFDVKD. The CDR3 DNA reads TGTGCCACCAGTGATCCCGGGACTAGGTCCAATGAGCAGTTCTTC. It is translated as CATSDPGTRSNEQFF.

The chain is built from TRBV6-6 and TRBJ2-2, with D possibly being TRBD1 (6 bases). This CDR3 is built from 15 residues. V was cut by 0 bases and J by 6 bases, with 11 bases left in between. CDR1 is MNHNY, CDR2 SVGAGI, per germline (reference sequence). DNA of the CDR3: TGTGCCAGCAGTTACTCGCGTACAGGGTCCGGGGAGCTGTTTTTT. Residues: CASSYSRTGSGELFF.

This chain joins TRBV7-8 and TRBJ1-2; tentatively, D is TRBD1 (5 bases). This CDR3 comprises 16 residues. CDR1 is SGHVS and CDR2 is FQNEAQ in the germline V gene. Trimming removed 8 bases from V and 0 bases from J, with 19 bases in between. CDR3 sequence: CASARGGTFSNYGYTF. CDR3 DNA: TGTGCCAGCGCACGCGGGGGGACGTTTTCTAACTATGGCTACACCTTC.

The V gene is TRBV5-1, the J gene TRBJ2-5, with a possible D match to TRBD2 (5 bases). The CDR3 is made up of 18 amino acids. Trimming removed 0 bases from V and 0 bases from J, with 18 bases in between. CDR1 is SGHRS, CDR2 YFSETQ, per germline. This CDR3 reads CASSLEILGSDYQETQYF. The CDR3 coding sequence is TGCGCCAGCAGCTTGGAAATATTGGGGAGCGATTACCAAGAGACCCAGTACTTC.

The sample holds one count of this clone. The chain carries TRBV4-2 and TRBJ2-7, with 7 bases fitting TRBD2. The germline gives CDR1 LGHNA, CDR2 YNFKEQ. The CDR3 sequence is 16 residues long. V shed 0 bases and J 0 bases; nucleotides not matched to a gene: 5. The CDR3: CASSQEGTTPSYEQYF. The CDR3 DNA reads as TGTGCCAGCAGCCAAGAGGGGACTACCCCCTCCTACGAGCAGTACTTC.

The chain joins TRBV7-2 to TRBJ2-3, with D uncertain. The CDR3 extends over 15 amino acids. Germline assignment: CDR1 SGHTA and CDR2 FQGNSA. Trimming removed 0 bases at V and 3 bases at J, with 10 bases between. CDR3 coding DNA: TGTGCCAGCAGCTTAGCGCGGTCTACAACAGATACGCAGTATTTT. It translates to CASSLARSTTDTQYF.

The rearrangement joins TRBV19 to TRBJ1-2; 8 nucleotides align to TRBD1. The CDR3 is made up of 13 amino acids. V gave up 1 base and J gave up 8 bases; unmatched junction bases: 3. Germline V gene lookup returns CDR1 LNHDA and CDR2 SQIVND (reference sequence). CDR3 in DNA: TGTGCCAGTAGTATAGCAGGACAGGGAGGCTACACCTTC. Translating gives CASSIAGQGGYTF.

The chain joins TRBV5-1 to TRBJ1-2, with TRBD1 matching over 7 bases. Trimming removed 9 bases from V and 2 bases from J; junction bases left unmatched: 10. The CDR3 loop spans 14 amino acids. Germline V CDR1 and CDR2: SGHRS, YFSETQ. DNA of the CDR3: TGCGCCATACGACCAGGGACAGCCAACTATGGCTACACCTTC. This codes for CAIRPGTANYGYTF.

The chain carries TRBV19 and TRBJ1-5; possibly TRBD1 for D (5 bases). V was pared by 5 bases and J by 0 bases, with 14 bases between. This CDR3 has 16 amino acids. Per the germline V gene, CDR1 is LNHDA and CDR2 is SQIVND (reference sequence). The CDR3 loop reads CASSSTETYSNQPQHF. The CDR3 region has the DNA TGTGCCAGTAGTTCGACAGAGACCTATAGCAATCAGCCCCAGCATTTT.

The chain carries TRBV6-2 or TRBV6-3 and TRBJ2-5; maybe TRBD2 (5 bases). Trimming shortened V by 0 bases and J by 3 bases, and 17 bases separated the two germline ends. The CDR3 contains 17 residues. Germline V gene data show CDR1 as MNHEY and CDR2 as SVGEGT. The CDR3 reads CASSYSPMISVEETQYF. CDR3 nucleotides: TGTGCCAGCAGTTACTCCCCTATGATTAGCGTGGAAGAGACCCAGTACTTC.

The chain couples TRBV5-5 to TRBJ1-3; D uncertain. The CDR3 totals 13 residues. V was shortened by 4 bases and J by 2 bases, with 7 bases between the two germline ends. Germline V CDR1 and CDR2: SGHKS, YYEKEE (reference sequence). The CDR3 loop reads CASSTGPGNTIYF. The CDR3 DNA reads as TGTGCCAGCAGCACCGGTCCTGGAAACACCATATATTTT.

This chain links TRBV15 with TRBJ2-3; TRBD1 agrees at 7 bases. CDR3 length: 11 residues. CDR1 LNHNV and CDR2 YYDKDF come from the germline V gene (reference sequence). V lost 10 bases to trimming and J lost 4 bases; unmatched junction nucleotides: 2. The CDR3 is CAIGTADTQYF. In DNA, the CDR3 is TGTGCCATCGGGACAGCAGATACGCAGTATTTT.

The chain has TRBV19 and TRBJ1-5; 10 bases match TRBD1. V gave up 7 bases and J gave up 4 bases; unmatched junction bases: 7. Germline CDR1 LNHDA, CDR2 SQIVND (reference sequence). The CDR3 loop spans 15 amino acids. The CDR3 region is CASTSRTGGNQPQHF. In nucleotides, the CDR3 is TGTGCCAGTACATCTCGGACAGGGGGTAATCAGCCCCAGCATTTT.

The V call is TRBV11-2, the J call TRBJ1-2, with 11 bases identical to TRBD1. This CDR3 has 14 amino acids. V shed 5 bases and J 7 bases; nucleotides not matched to a gene: 6. Germline V lookup: CDR1 SGHAT, CDR2 FQNNGV. The CDR3 is CASSRGQGALGYTF. The CDR3 DNA follows: TGTGCCAGCAGCCGTGGACAGGGGGCTCTTGGCTACACCTTC.

The rearrangement links TRBV7-2 to TRBJ2-7; 7 bases fit TRBD2. The CDR3 is made up of 17 amino acids. Unmatched junction bases numbered 16, after V lost 2 bases and J lost 6 bases. Germline CDR1 and CDR2: SGHTA and FQGNSA. CDR3 amino acids: CASSLRGSSGSKGEQYF. The CDR3 DNA sequence: TGTGCCAGCAGCTTAAGGGGATCTAGCGGAAGCAAGGGCGAGCAGTACTTC.

J is TRBJ2-3 and V is TRBV13, with a tentative D call TRBD2 (6 bases). The V end was cut by 2 bases, the J end by 5 bases, with 14 bases between. CDR1 is PRHDT, CDR2 FYEKMQ, per germline (reference sequence). This CDR3 is built from 15 residues. The CDR3 DNA follows: TGTGCCAGCAGCTTATACGGGGGTGAAAGAGATACGCAGTATTTT. Translated, it gives CASSLYGGERDTQYF. Complete variable domain (other parts from reference TRBV13 and TRBJ2-3): AAGVIQSPRHLIKEKRETATLKCYPIPRHDTVYWYQQGPGQDPQFLISFYEKMQSDKGSIPDRFSAQQFSDYHSELNMSSLELGDSALYFCASSLYGGERDTQYFGPGTRLTVL.

This sequence joins TRBV2 and TRBJ1-2; D is uncertain. The germline gives CDR1 SNHLY, CDR2 FYNNEI. CDR3 size: 12 residues. Trimming left V 6 bases short and J 7 bases short, with 12 bases between. CDR3 residues: CASRAELSGYTF. The CDR3 DNA sequence: TGTGCCAGCAGGGCGGAGTTGAGTGGCTACACCTTC.

Details on this clone: At one end, the junction sequence differs from germline, possibly due to a read error. The chain carries TRBV5-1 and TRBJ1-2, with TRBD1 identical over 7 bases. CDR1 SGHRS and CDR2 YFSETQ come from the germline V gene. The CDR3 sequence is 15 residues long. CDR3 sequence: CTSSSLGGDSDGYTF. The DNA for the CDR3 is TGCACCAGCAGCTCCCTGGGTGGGGACAGTGATGGCTACACCTTC.

The rearrangement joins TRBV27 to TRBJ2-2; D ambiguous. This CDR3 has 15 residues. The germline V gene has CDR1 MNHEY and CDR2 SMNVEV (reference sequence). Trimming pared 1 base from V and 1 base from J, leaving 7 bases between. The CDR3 sequence is CASSLWRRNTGELFF. DNA for the CDR3: TGTGCCAGCAGTTTATGGCGGCGGAACACCGGGGAGCTGTTTTTT.

This sequence joins TRBV28 and TRBJ2-1, with D perhaps matching TRBD2 (7 bases). The ends were cut back, 1 base at V and 9 bases at J, with 19 bases in the middle. The CDR3 sequence is 16 residues long. Germline CDR1 and CDR2: MDHEN and SYDVKM. This CDR3 reads CASSLSSEGGQGEQFF. In DNA form, the CDR3 reads TGTGCCAGCAGTTTATCTTCTGAGGGGGGGCAGGGTGAGCAGTTCTTC.

This clone was seen only a few times. The chain carries TRBV5-1 and TRBJ1-2, with 9 bases fitting TRBD1. J lost 3 bases, V lost 1 base, and 4 bases had no gene match. This CDR3 contains 15 residues. The V gene's germline CDR1 is SGHRS and CDR2 YFSETQ. The CDR3 DNA sequence: TGCGCCAGCAGCTTGACAGGGGGCGCCGACTATGGCTACACCTTC. Its protein is CASSLTGGADYGYTF.